Given below is one T cell receptor (beta chain) in context. Its target is unknown. The data stem from a study of stem cell transplantation in POMP-related autoinflammatory disease. Study overall: Hypothesis: faulty thymoproteasomes impair CD8+ T-cell selection, skewing TRB repertoires.

The protocol was immunoSEQ multiplex PCR, while the TCRdb copy is restricted to in-frame clones and leaves out a portion. Among about 68,000 clones, approximately 91% were seen once, and the ten largest hold around 0.66%. CDR1 is MDHEN and CDR2 is SYDVKM in the germline V gene. The V segment lost 5 bases and the J segment 11 bases; nucleotides outside the gene matches: 9. This CDR3 is 13 amino acids long. PRAID combined immunodeficiency and autoinflammation. Study results and limitations: Patients with PRAID showed a restricted number of unique TRB V-J gene pairings. A trend toward lower repertoire diversity and greater clonality appeared in every analyzed T-cell subset of PRAID patients.

Sequencing was performed on CD4+ T cells from PBMCs, taken after stem cell transplantation. The chain couples TRBV28 to TRBJ2-1; 7 bases match TRBD2. The receptor's source is a human patient with POMP-related autoinflammation and immune dysregulation (PRAID). Some of these T cells may belong to the graft donor. The CDR3 nucleotides read TGTGCCAGCAGTCTCCATAGCGGGCTTAAGCAGTTCTTC. This gives the protein CASSLHSGLKQFF. Together with reference TRBV28 and TRBJ2-1, the CDR3 gives the full variable domain: DVKVTQSSRYLVKRTGEKVFLECVQDMDHENMFWYRQDPGLGLRLIYFSYDVKMKEKGDIPEGYSVSREKKERFSLILESASTNQTSMYLCASSLHSGLKQFFGPGTRLTVL.